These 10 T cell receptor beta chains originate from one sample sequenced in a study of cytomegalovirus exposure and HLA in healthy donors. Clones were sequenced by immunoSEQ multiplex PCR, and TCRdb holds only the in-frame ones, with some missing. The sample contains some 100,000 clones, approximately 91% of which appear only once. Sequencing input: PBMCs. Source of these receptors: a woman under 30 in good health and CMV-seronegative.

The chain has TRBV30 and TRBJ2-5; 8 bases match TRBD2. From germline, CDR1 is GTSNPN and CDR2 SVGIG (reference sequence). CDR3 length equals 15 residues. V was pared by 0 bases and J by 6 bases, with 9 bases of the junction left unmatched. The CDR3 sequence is CAWSVRGGGQKTQYF. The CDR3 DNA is TGTGCCTGGAGTGTACGGGGCGGGGGGCAAAAGACCCAGTACTTC.

CDR3 nucleotides: TGTGCCTGGGGACAGTGGAACACCATATATTTT. It translates to CAWGQWNTIYF. This chain joins TRBV30 and TRBJ1-3, with a tentative D call TRBD1 (6 bases). CDR1 GTSNPN and CDR2 SVGIG come from the germline V gene (reference sequence). The ends were cut back, 5 bases at V and 7 bases at J, with 9 bases in the middle. The CDR3 sequence is 11 residues long. Full variable domain (outside the CDR3, taken from reference TRBV30 and TRBJ1-3): SQTIHQWPATLVQPVGSPLSLECTVEGTSNPNLYWYRQAAGRGLQLLFYSVGIGQISSEVPQNLSASRPQDRQFILSSKKLLLSDSGFYLCAWGQWNTIYFGEGSWLTVV.

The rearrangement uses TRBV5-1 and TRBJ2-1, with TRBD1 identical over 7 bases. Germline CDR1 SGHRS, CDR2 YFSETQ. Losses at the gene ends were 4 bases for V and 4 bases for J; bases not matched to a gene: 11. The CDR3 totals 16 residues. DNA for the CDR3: TGCGCCAGCAGCATGCGACAGGGCAAGATTTACAATGAGCAGTTCTTC. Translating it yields CASSMRQGKIYNEQFF.

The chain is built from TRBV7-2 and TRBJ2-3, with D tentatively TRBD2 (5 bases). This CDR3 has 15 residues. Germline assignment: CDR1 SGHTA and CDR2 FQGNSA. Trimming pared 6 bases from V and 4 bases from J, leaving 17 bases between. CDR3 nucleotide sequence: TGTGCCAGCAGAAGCCCTACTGAGGGTCCAGATACGCAGTATTTT. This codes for CASRSPTEGPDTQYF.

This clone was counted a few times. The CDR3 loop is CASSETSEDEQYF. The CDR3 DNA is TGTGCCAGCAGCGAGACCTCGGAGGACGAGCAGTACTTC. The chain carries TRBV7-3 and TRBJ2-7, with D tentatively TRBD2 (5 bases). CDR1 is SGHTA, CDR2 FQGTGA, per germline. This CDR3 has 13 amino acids. The V and J ends lost 5 bases and 5 bases respectively, with 13 bases between them. Looking up the rest from reference TRBV7-3 and TRBJ2-7 gives the full variable domain: GAGVSQTPSNKVTEKGKYVELRCDPISGHTALYWYRQSLGQGPEFLIYFQGTGAADDSGLPNDRFFAVRPEGSVSTLKIQRTERGDSAVYLCASSETSEDEQYFGPGTRLTVT.

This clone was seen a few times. In nucleotides, the CDR3 is TGTGCCAGCAGCCCCCAGGGCAATCAGCCCCAGCATTTT. It yields the protein CASSPQGNQPQHF. The chain joins TRBV7-9 to TRBJ1-5; D unresolved. This CDR3 is built from 13 residues. V lost 5 bases to trimming and J lost 2 bases, with 7 bases between them. Germline assignment: CDR1 SEHNR and CDR2 FQNEAQ (reference sequence).

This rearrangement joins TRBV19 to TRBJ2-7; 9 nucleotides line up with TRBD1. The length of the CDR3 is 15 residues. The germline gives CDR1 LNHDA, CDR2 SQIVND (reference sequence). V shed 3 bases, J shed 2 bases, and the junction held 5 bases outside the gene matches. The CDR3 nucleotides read TGTGCCAGTAGTATTTATGGGACAGGGACCTACGAGCAGTACTTC. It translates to CASSIYGTGTYEQYF. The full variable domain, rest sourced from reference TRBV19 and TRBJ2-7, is DGGITQSPKYLFRKEGQNVTLSCEQNLNHDAMYWYRQDPGQGLRLIYYSQIVNDFQKGDIAEGYSVSREKKESFPLTVTSAQKNPTAFYLCASSIYGTGTYEQYFGPGTRLTVT.

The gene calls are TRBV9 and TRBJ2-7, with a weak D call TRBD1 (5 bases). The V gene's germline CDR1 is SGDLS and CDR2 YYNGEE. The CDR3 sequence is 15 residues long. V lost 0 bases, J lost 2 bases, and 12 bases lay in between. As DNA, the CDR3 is TGTGCCAGCAGCGTAGACTGGGGCGCTACCTACGAGCAGTACTTC. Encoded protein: CASSVDWGATYEQYF.

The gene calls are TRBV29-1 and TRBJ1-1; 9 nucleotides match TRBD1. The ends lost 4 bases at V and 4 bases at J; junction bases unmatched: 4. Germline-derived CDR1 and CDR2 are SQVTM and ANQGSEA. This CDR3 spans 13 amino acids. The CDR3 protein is CSVGPGQGTEAFF. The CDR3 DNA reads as TGCAGCGTTGGACCGGGACAGGGCACTGAAGCTTTCTTT. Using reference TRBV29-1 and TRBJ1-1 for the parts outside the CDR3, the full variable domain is SAVISQKPSRDICQRGTSLTIQCQVDSQVTMMFWYRQQPGQSLTLIATANQGSEATYESGFVIDKFPISRPNLTFSTLTVSNMSPEDSSIYLCSVGPGQGTEAFFGQGTRLTVV.

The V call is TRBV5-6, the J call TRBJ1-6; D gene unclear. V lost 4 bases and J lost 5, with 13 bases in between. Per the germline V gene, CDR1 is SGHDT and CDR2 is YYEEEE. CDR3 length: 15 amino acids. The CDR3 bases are TGTGCCAGCAGCCAATTACAGCTCAATAATTCACCCCTCCACTTT. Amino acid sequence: CASSQLQLNNSPLHF.